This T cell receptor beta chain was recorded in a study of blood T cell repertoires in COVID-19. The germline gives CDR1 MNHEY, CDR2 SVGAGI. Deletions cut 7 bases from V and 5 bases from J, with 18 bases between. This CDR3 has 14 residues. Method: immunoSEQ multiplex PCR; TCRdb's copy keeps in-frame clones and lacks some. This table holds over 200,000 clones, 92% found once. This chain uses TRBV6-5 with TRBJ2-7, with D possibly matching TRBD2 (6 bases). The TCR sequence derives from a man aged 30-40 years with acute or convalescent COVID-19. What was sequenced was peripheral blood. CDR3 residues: CASTGFSGTHEQYF. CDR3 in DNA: TGTGCCAGCACAGGGTTTAGCGGTACTCACGAGCAGTACTTC.